One sample yielded the 15 T cell receptor beta chains listed below, sequenced in a study of blood T cell repertoires in COVID-19. The repertoire was sequenced with immunoSEQ multiplex PCR; TCRdb's copy has only in-frame clones and lacks some. The repertoire holds around 400,000 clones, with under 85% as singletons. Source material: PBMCs or T cells enriched from blood (not recorded which). The receptors here all came from a woman in her forties or fifties who had recovered from COVID-19.

This rearrangement joins TRBV6-5 to TRBJ1-2, with 8 nucleotides matching TRBD1. The CDR3 loop spans 14 amino acids. The ends lost 6 bases at V and 2 bases at J; junction bases unmatched: 5. Germline V lookup: CDR1 MNHEY, CDR2 SVGAGI. The CDR3 here is CASSRTGINYGYTF. CDR3 in DNA: TGTGCCAGCAGCAGGACAGGGATCAACTATGGCTACACCTTC.

J is TRBJ2-5 and V is TRBV27, with D possibly being TRBD2 (5 bases). V was cut by 6 bases and J by 5 bases, with 19 bases left in between. The CDR3 has 15 residues. Germline CDR1 reads MNHEY; CDR2 reads SMNVEV (reference sequence). The CDR3 DNA reads as TGTGCCAGCAGCTTAAACGGACTCCGTGGGGAGACCCAGTACTTC. It translates to CASSLNGLRGETQYF.

V gene TRBV6-5 combines with J gene TRBJ2-7; 7 bases fit TRBD2. There are 14 residues in the CDR3. Germline loops: CDR1 MNHEY, CDR2 SVGAGI. The V gene end was trimmed by 2 bases and the J gene end by 2 bases; junction bases not matched to a gene: 3. The CDR3 DNA follows: TGTGCCAGCAGTTACCCGGGACTAACCTACGAGCAGTACTTC. This translates into CASSYPGLTYEQYF.

The rearrangement links TRBV19 to TRBJ1-2, with 7 bases that match TRBD1. The CDR3 runs 12 residues. CDR1 LNHDA and CDR2 SQIVND come from the germline V gene (reference sequence). Trimming at V came to 5 bases and at J to 7 bases, leaving 4 bases not matched to a gene. CDR3 nucleotide sequence: TGTGCCAGTAGTGACAGGGTGGGTGGCTACACCTTC. Its protein is CASSDRVGGYTF.

In this sample, this clone turned up a few times. The chain is built from TRBV30 and TRBJ1-6, with D possibly being TRBD1 (5 bases). Germline lookup yields CDR1 GTSNPN and CDR2 SVGIG (reference sequence). V lost 5 bases to trimming and J lost 6 bases, with 14 bases between them. The length of the CDR3 is 14 residues. For the CDR3, the DNA is TGTGCCTGGCAGGGACTGGCGCTTAATTCACCCCTCCACTTT. The encoded protein is CAWQGLALNSPLHF.

V is TRBV9 and J is TRBJ2-2; tentative D call: TRBD1 (7 bases). The CDR3 covers 15 residues. Germline CDR1 and CDR2: SGDLS and YYNGEE. Trimming cost V 1 base and J 5 bases, with 12 bases left between them. CDR3 nucleotides: TGTGCCAGCAGCGTAATCCAGGGGGGTACCGGGGAGCTGTTTTTT. Its protein product is CASSVIQGGTGELFF.

The rearrangement links TRBV3-1 (or the pseudogene TRBV3-2) to TRBJ2-2, with no clear D. Germline values: CDR1 LGHDT, CDR2 YNNKEL (reference sequence). The CDR3 runs to 17 residues. V lost 1 base to trimming and J lost 1 base, with 13 bases between them. CDR3: CASSQVLRDKNTGELFF. The CDR3 DNA sequence: TGTGCCAGCAGCCAAGTGTTACGTGACAAGAACACCGGGGAGCTGTTTTTT.

A word on this clone: Other nucleotide sequences in the sample specify the same CDR3. V usage is TRBV30 and J usage is TRBJ2-7, with D possibly matching TRBD2 (5 bases). From germline, CDR1 is GTSNPN and CDR2 SVGIG (reference sequence). Trimming pared 2 bases from V and 0 bases from J, leaving 8 bases between. The CDR3 totals 13 residues. CDR3 sequence (DNA): TGTGCCTGGAGTAGCGGAAGCTCCTACGAGCAGTACTTC. It encodes CAWSSGSSYEQYF.

The table lists this clone with a count of one. V and J are TRBV5-4 and TRBJ2-5; 9 bases are shared with TRBD2. V lost 3 bases, J lost 1 base, and 7 bases stayed unmatched. The CDR3 covers 16 residues. Germline V gene sequence: CDR1 SGHNT, CDR2 YYREEE (reference sequence). CDR3 nucleotide sequence: TGTGCCAGCAGCTCCCAAGCGGGGGGACCCCAAGAGACCCAGTACTTC. It is translated as CASSSQAGGPQETQYF.

This clone was seen more than once but under ten times. J is TRBJ1-3 and V is TRBV29-1; D is possibly TRBD1 (6 bases). The CDR3 length is 13 residues. V gave up 5 bases and J gave up 0 bases, with 8 bases separating them. Per germline, CDR1 SQVTM and CDR2 ANQGSEA. The CDR3 DNA follows: TGCAGCGTTACAGGGACCTCTGGAAACACCATATATTTT. Protein product: CSVTGTSGNTIYF.

This clone has just one count. The gene calls are TRBV10-3 and TRBJ2-5, with D perhaps TRBD2 (6 bases). This CDR3 region has 13 residues. Trimming took 7 bases from V and 7 from J, leaving 16 bases between them. Germline assignment: CDR1 ENHRY and CDR2 SYGVKD. CDR3 bases: TGTGCCATCACCGCGGAGGGGTTGGGGACCCAGTACTTC. This sequence encodes CAITAEGLGTQYF.

The CDR3 DNA follows: TGTGCCAGTAGTATAAGTGGAGTTTGGGAAAAAAAACTAGATCAAGAGACCCAGTACTTC. Protein product: CASSISGVWEKKLDQETQYF. The chain uses TRBV19 and TRBJ2-5; the D gene is possibly TRBD2 (5 bases). The CDR3 loop spans 20 amino acids. CDR1 and CDR2 from the germline V gene are LNHDA and SQIVND (reference sequence). V was pared by 2 bases and J by 2 bases, with 27 bases between.

The V and J genes are TRBV6-5 and TRBJ1-2; D is perhaps TRBD1 (5 bases). Trimming left V 5 bases short and J 4 bases short, with 14 bases between. This CDR3 has 14 amino acids. The V gene's germline CDR1 is MNHEY and CDR2 SVGAGI. This chain's CDR3 is CASSPTRGGYGYTF. DNA of the CDR3: TGTGCCAGCAGTCCTACAAGGGGAGGCTATGGCTACACCTTC.

The J gene is TRBJ1-6, the V gene TRBV28; D is possibly TRBD1 (5 bases). The CDR3 has 15 residues. From germline, CDR1 is MDHEN and CDR2 SYDVKM. The V and J ends lost 2 bases and 5 bases respectively, with 10 bases between them. DNA for the CDR3: TGTGCCAGCAGTTTAAGCAGGGCCAATAATTCACCCCTCCACTTT. Residues: CASSLSRANNSPLHF.

The gene calls are TRBV18 and TRBJ1-2; 10 positions match TRBD1. Germline V CDR1 and CDR2: KGHSH, LQKENI. The V and J ends lost 6 bases and 8 bases, in that order; junction bases with no gene match: 6. The CDR3 contains 13 residues. CDR3: CASSPGQGLGYTF. In nucleotides, the CDR3 is TGTGCCAGCTCCCCGGGACAGGGGCTCGGCTACACCTTC.